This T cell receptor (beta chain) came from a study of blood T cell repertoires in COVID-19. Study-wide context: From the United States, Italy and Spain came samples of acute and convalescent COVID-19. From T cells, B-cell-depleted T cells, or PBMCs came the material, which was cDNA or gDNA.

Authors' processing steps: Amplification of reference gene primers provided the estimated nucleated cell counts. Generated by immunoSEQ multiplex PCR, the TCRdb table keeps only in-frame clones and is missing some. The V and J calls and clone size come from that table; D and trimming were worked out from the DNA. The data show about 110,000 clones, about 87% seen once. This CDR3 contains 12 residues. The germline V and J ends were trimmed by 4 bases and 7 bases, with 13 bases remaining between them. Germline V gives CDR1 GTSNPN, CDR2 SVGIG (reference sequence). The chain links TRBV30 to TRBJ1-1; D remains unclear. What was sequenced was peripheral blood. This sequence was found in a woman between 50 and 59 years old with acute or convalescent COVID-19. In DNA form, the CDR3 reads TGTGCCTGGATACTTACCAGCGTTGAAGCTTTCTTT. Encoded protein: CAWILTSVEAFF.